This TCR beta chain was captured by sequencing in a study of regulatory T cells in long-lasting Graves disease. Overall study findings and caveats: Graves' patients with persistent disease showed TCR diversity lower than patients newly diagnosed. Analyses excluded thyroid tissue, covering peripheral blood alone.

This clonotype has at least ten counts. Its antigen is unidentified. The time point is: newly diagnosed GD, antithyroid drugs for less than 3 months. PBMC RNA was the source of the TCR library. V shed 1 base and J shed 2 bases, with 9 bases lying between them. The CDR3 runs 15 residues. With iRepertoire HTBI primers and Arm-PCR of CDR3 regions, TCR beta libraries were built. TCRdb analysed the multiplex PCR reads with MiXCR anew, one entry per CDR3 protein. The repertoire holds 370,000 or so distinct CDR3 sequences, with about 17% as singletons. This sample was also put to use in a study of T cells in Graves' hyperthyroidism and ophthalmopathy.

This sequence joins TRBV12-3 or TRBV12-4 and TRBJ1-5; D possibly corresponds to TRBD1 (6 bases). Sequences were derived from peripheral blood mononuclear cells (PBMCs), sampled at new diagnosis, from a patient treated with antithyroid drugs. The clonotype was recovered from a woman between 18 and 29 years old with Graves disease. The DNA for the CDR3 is TGTGCCAGCAGTTTAGGAGGGGGGCGCAATCAGCCCCAGCATTTT. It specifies CASSLGGGRNQPQHF.